The clone carrying this TCR beta chain was picked up a small number of times. The sample comes from a study of blood T cells in healthy people across ages. This CDR3 is built from 15 residues. V was clipped by 6 bases and J by 3 bases; unmatched bases: 11. In germline, CDR1 is MNHEY, CDR2 SVGAGI. Sample-barcoded 5' priming and a J-beta primer mix drove a second PCR of roughly 6 to 12 cycles. TCRdb re-called the 5' RACE reads with MiXCR, one entry per CDR3 protein. The table shows about 800,000 distinct CDR3 sequences, with 20% to 25% occurring only once. Healthy Caucasians from Russia aged 6 to 90 served as donors. The sample was also linked to a second study, of T cells of mothers and their children.

The TCR comes from a boy aged 5-17 years in good health. This rearrangement joins TRBV6-5 to TRBJ2-7; TRBD2 aligns across 7 bases. The sequenced sample was blood. This CDR3 reads CASSDGGLGNYEQYF. The CDR3 DNA reads as TGTGCCAGCAGCGACGGCGGACTAGGGAACTACGAGCAGTACTTC.